The 26 T cell receptor beta chains given below trace back to one sample, sequenced in a study of beta chain features in type 1 diabetes. Sequencing targeted expressed TCRB transcripts, as all isolated RNA had been reverse transcribed. TCRdb's copy holds only in-frame clones and misses some; the assay was immunoSEQ multiplex PCR. The sample lists 600,000 or so clones, around 12% occurring once. Study-level points and caveats: Shorter TCRB CDR3s, moderately but significantly so, marked every one of the four CD4+ subsets in Type 1 diabetes patients.

These receptors' antigens are unknown. The sample taken for sequencing was naive CD4+ T cells from blood. The receptors stem from a man aged 25-45 years with type 1 diabetes.

V gene TRBV14 combines with J gene TRBJ2-3, with D tentatively TRBD1 (6 bases). This CDR3 is built from 14 residues. The germline gives CDR1 SGHDN, CDR2 FVKESK. Deletions cut 0 bases from V and 14 bases from J, with 18 bases between. This chain's CDR3 is CASSQEGGSGLRYF. In DNA form, the CDR3 reads TGTGCCAGCAGCCAAGAAGGGGGAAGTGGACTCAGGTATTTT.

The chain joins TRBV6-5 to TRBJ2-7; D may be TRBD1 or TRBD2 (5 bases each). The germline gives CDR1 MNHEY, CDR2 SVGAGI. V lost 0 bases to trimming and J lost 4 bases, with 13 bases between them. The CDR3 extends over 15 amino acids. CDR3 residues: CASSYSGTEGYEQYF. The CDR3 region has the DNA TGTGCCAGCAGTTACTCCGGGACCGAGGGGTACGAGCAGTACTTC.

This clone appeared a few times. The chain recombines TRBV18 with TRBJ2-3; D not certain. CDR3 length equals 15 residues. From germline, CDR1 is KGHSH and CDR2 LQKENI. The V end lost 3 bases, the J end lost 1 base, and 11 bases lay between the germline ends. The CDR3 DNA reads TGTGCCAGCTCACCGCAGGACGGTCGCACAGATACGCAGTATTTT. Translation gives CASSPQDGRTDTQYF.

CDR3 sequence: CASTPSEGSLGGYTF. CDR3 coding DNA: TGCGCCAGCACCCCTTCTGAGGGGAGCCTCGGTGGCTACACCTTC. The V call is TRBV4-1, the J call TRBJ1-2, with D maybe TRBD1 (5 bases). Germline V gene sequence: CDR1 MGHRA, CDR2 YSYEKL. With 7 bases removed from V and 7 bases from J, the gap between germline ends came to 22 bases. This CDR3 comprises 15 residues.

The V call is TRBV5-1, the J call TRBJ1-5; D may be TRBD1 (6 bases). The CDR3 has 15 residues. V was pared by 4 bases and J by 2 bases, with 13 bases between. Germline V lookup: CDR1 SGHRS, CDR2 YFSETQ. The CDR3 sequence: CASSPMAGGNQPQHF. CDR3 nucleotides: TGCGCCAGCAGCCCAATGGCAGGGGGCAATCAGCCCCAGCATTTT.

This clone was counted only a few times. The rearrangement joins TRBV18 to TRBJ1-5, with TRBD1 identical over 8 bases. This CDR3 is 15 amino acids long. J gave up 4 bases and V 1 base, and 3 bases lay outside the gene matches. Per germline, CDR1 KGHSH and CDR2 LQKENI. Here the CDR3 DNA reads TGTGCCAGCTCACCACGTCAGGGGGCGAATCAGCCCCAGCATTTT. It yields the protein CASSPRQGANQPQHF.

This clone was counted a few times. The sample carries other DNA sequences with the same CDR3. This chain links TRBV7-9 with TRBJ2-1; no clear D. The germline gives CDR1 SEHNR, CDR2 FQNEAQ (reference sequence). The V gene lost 6 bases and the J gene lost 7 bases, with 7 bases spanning the gap. CDR3 size: 11 residues. The DNA for the CDR3 is TGTGCCAGCAGTCTCAGGAATGAGCAGTTCTTC. This gives the protein CASSLRNEQFF.

The chain employs TRBV14 and TRBJ2-6; unclear D gene. V gave up 9 bases and J gave up 2 bases, with 8 bases separating them. Germline V gives CDR1 SGHDN, CDR2 FVKESK. The CDR3 spans 13 residues. CDR3 nucleotide sequence: TGTGCCAGTTCCCGGGCTGGGGCCAACGTCCTGACTTTC. It yields the protein CASSRAGANVLTF.

The chain carries TRBV25-1 and TRBJ1-2; D is uncertain. CDR3 length: 15 amino acids. V lost 2 bases, J lost 5 bases, and 15 bases lay in between. Germline V CDR1 and CDR2: MGHDK, SYGVNS. CDR3 sequence (DNA): TGTGCCAGCAGTGAACCCCAAACTGGAGAATATGGCTACACCTTC. Protein: CASSEPQTGEYGYTF.

This clone appeared a few times. The chain has TRBV7-3 and TRBJ1-6; no clear D. The germline V gene has CDR1 SGHTA and CDR2 FQGTGA. The V end lost 3 bases, the J end lost 11 bases, and 11 bases lay between the germline ends. The CDR3 loop spans 13 amino acids. CDR3 residues: CASSFGSGAPLHF. CDR3 bases: TGTGCCAGCAGCTTTGGGAGCGGGGCACCCCTCCACTTT.

The sample holds a few counts of this clone. The CDR3 DNA follows: TGTGCCACCAGCAGACCACTCCCCCAGGCGGCCAGAGAGACCCAGTACTTC. Translation: CATSRPLPQAARETQYF. This sequence joins TRBV15 and TRBJ2-5; D is uncertain. From germline, CDR1 is LNHNV and CDR2 YYDKDF (reference sequence). V was clipped by 2 bases and J by 4 bases, with 20 bases between them. The CDR3 has 17 residues. The full variable domain, in which reference TRBV15 and TRBJ2-5 provide the parts outside the CDR3, is DAMVIQNPRYQVTQFGKPVTLSCSQTLNHNVMYWYQQKSSQAPKLLFHYYDKDFNNEADTPDNFQSRRPNTSFCFLDIRSPGLGDTAMYLCATSRPLPQAARETQYFGPGTRLLVL.

This rearrangement joins TRBV13 to TRBJ2-6, with D possibly TRBD2 on 6 matching bases. CDR1 is PRHDT, CDR2 FYEKMQ, per germline (reference sequence). Trimming removed 2 bases from V and 1 base from J, with 9 bases in between. This CDR3 has 16 residues. CDR3 in DNA: TGTGCCAGCAGCTTATGGGAGGATTCTGGGGCCAACGTCCTGACTTTC. Amino acid sequence: CASSLWEDSGANVLTF. Variable domain in full (rest from reference TRBV13 and TRBJ2-6): AAGVIQSPRHLIKEKRETATLKCYPIPRHDTVYWYQQGPGQDPQFLISFYEKMQSDKGSIPDRFSAQQFSDYHSELNMSSLELGDSALYFCASSLWEDSGANVLTFGAGSRLTVL.

V is TRBV7-2 and J is TRBJ1-2; a possible D gene is TRBD1 (6 bases). The CDR3 is 15 amino acids. Trimming took 5 bases from V and 7 from J, leaving 20 bases between them. Germline V gene sequence: CDR1 SGHTA, CDR2 FQGNSA. CDR3: CASSPSGTPSGGYTF. The CDR3 bases are TGTGCCAGCAGCCCCTCCGGGACACCCTCCGGTGGCTACACCTTC.

This clone was seen ten or more times. The chain has TRBV14 and TRBJ2-1; TRBD2 is a possible D gene (7 bases). The CDR3 loop spans 15 amino acids. The germline gives CDR1 SGHDN, CDR2 FVKESK. V dropped 5 bases and J dropped 6 bases, with 17 bases sitting between them. CDR3 in amino acids: CASSTRGAKRNEQFF. DNA of the CDR3: TGTGCCAGCAGCACTCGGGGGGCAAAACGCAATGAGCAGTTCTTC.

This clone was observed a handful of times. This rearrangement joins TRBV6-5 to TRBJ1-1; D is uncertain. CDR3 size: 14 residues. The ends were cut back, 0 bases at V and 5 bases at J, with 10 bases in the middle. CDR1 is MNHEY and CDR2 is SVGAGI in the germline V gene. The CDR3 loop reads CASSYSSTATEAFF. CDR3 DNA: TGTGCCAGCAGTTACTCTTCCACGGCAACTGAAGCTTTCTTT.

The chain links TRBV7-6 to TRBJ2-6, with TRBD2 matching 7 bases. V was clipped by 1 base and J by 2 bases; unmatched bases: 2. The CDR3 is 16 residues long. Germline V lookup: CDR1 SGHVS, CDR2 FNYEAQ. The CDR3 loop reads CASSLEAGAGANVLTF. As DNA, the CDR3 is TGTGCCAGCAGCTTAGAGGCGGGGGCTGGGGCCAACGTCCTGACTTTC.

V is TRBV29-1 and J is TRBJ1-4; 11 nucleotides line up with TRBD1. J lost 2 bases, V lost 5 bases, and 10 bases had no gene match. Germline assignment: CDR1 SQVTM and CDR2 ANQGSEA. CDR3 length: 17 amino acids. The CDR3 sequence: CSVSGQGGSLTNEKLFF. CDR3 sequence (DNA): TGCAGCGTTTCGGGACAGGGGGGTAGCCTGACTAATGAAAAACTGTTTTTT.

The rearrangement uses TRBV9 and TRBJ2-7; D uncertain. Between the trimmed V and J ends, which lost 0 bases and 2 bases, there was a span of 12 bases. The CDR3 length is 15 residues. The V gene's germline CDR1 is SGDLS and CDR2 YYNGEE. The CDR3 nucleotides are TGTGCCAGCAGCGTAGGTCCCTCCGTACCCTACGAGCAGTACTTC. Encoded protein: CASSVGPSVPYEQYF.

This chain connects TRBV4-3 to TRBJ1-4, with TRBD1 matching over 7 bases. J was trimmed by 10 bases and V by 5 bases; bases with no gene match: 16. The CDR3 is 16 amino acids. Per germline, CDR1 LGHNA and CDR2 YSLEER. CDR3 in amino acids: CASSVSRDSLKGKLFF. The DNA of the CDR3 is TGCGCCAGCAGCGTAAGCCGGGACAGTCTTAAGGGAAAACTGTTTTTT.

The J gene is TRBJ1-2, the V gene TRBV14; D may be TRBD1 (6 bases). Germline V lookup: CDR1 SGHDN, CDR2 FVKESK. With 0 bases removed from V and 7 bases from J, the gap between germline ends came to 15 bases. This CDR3 comprises 15 residues. The CDR3 nucleotides are TGTGCCAGCAGCCAAGATGCAGGGGCTCGGAGTGGCTACACCTTC. Protein sequence: CASSQDAGARSGYTF.

Comments on this clone: Other nucleotide sequences from this sample produce the same CDR3. The chain joins TRBV29-1 to TRBJ1-2, with D perhaps TRBD1 (5 bases). V was shortened by 3 bases and J by 7 bases, with 9 bases between the two germline ends. CDR1 is SQVTM and CDR2 is ANQGSEA in the germline V gene. CDR3 size: 11 residues. CDR3 nucleotides: TGCAGCGTTGACAGGGTTGGTGGCTACACCTTC. It codes for CSVDRVGGYTF.

Only a few counts were recorded for this clone. This chain links TRBV23-1 with TRBJ1-5, with 12 bases lining up with TRBD1. TRBV23-1 is an ORF, with its function uncertain. V shed 3 bases and J 0 bases; nucleotides not matched to a gene: 9. The length of the CDR3 is 19 residues. CDR3 amino acids: CASSHPGTGGRNSNQPQHF. CDR3 bases: TGCGCCAGCAGTCATCCCGGGACAGGGGGCCGCAATAGCAATCAGCCCCAGCATTTT.

Only a few counts were recorded for this clone. The V call is TRBV6-6, the J call TRBJ1-2; no clear D gene. Germline V lookup: CDR1 MNHNY, CDR2 SVGAGI (reference sequence). The CDR3 has 10 residues. Trimming removed 2 bases at V and 9 bases at J, with 4 bases between. CDR3: CASSYDRYTF. CDR3 nucleotides: TGTGCCAGCAGTTACGATCGCTACACCTTC.

This clone turned up a few times. The V gene is TRBV5-1, the J gene TRBJ1-6; D is possibly TRBD1 (6 bases). Germline assignment: CDR1 SGHRS and CDR2 YFSETQ. The V and J ends lost 3 bases and 6 bases respectively, with 7 bases between them. The CDR3 contains 13 residues. The CDR3 protein is CASSSDSNSPLHF. The CDR3 region has the DNA TGCGCCAGCAGCTCGGACAGTAATTCACCCCTCCACTTT.

This clone came up a few times. The gene calls are TRBV14 and TRBJ1-2; no definite D call. The V end lost 4 bases, the J end lost 7 bases, and 13 bases lay between the germline ends. Germline-derived CDR1 and CDR2 are SGHDN and FVKESK. This CDR3 is built from 13 residues. Here the CDR3 reads CASSPQQEFGYTF. CDR3 bases: TGTGCCAGCAGCCCACAACAAGAGTTTGGCTACACCTTC.

This chain joins TRBV4-3 and TRBJ1-1; D is ambiguous. Germline V gene lookup returns CDR1 LGHNA and CDR2 YSLEER. The CDR3 is made up of 12 amino acids. Trimming pared 6 bases from V and 0 bases from J, leaving 5 bases between. The CDR3 loop reads CASRGMNTEAFF. The CDR3 DNA reads as TGCGCCAGCAGAGGCATGAACACTGAAGCTTTCTTT.